These 17 T cell receptor beta chains were all obtained from the same sample, sequenced in a study of type 1 regulatory T cells. MiXCR, run by TCRdb on the reads, gives a single entry per CDR3 protein. The sample holds about 68,000 distinct CDR3 sequences, roughly three fifths seen once. What these receptors recognize is not known. Sample: cultured T cells, either the whole culture or a sorted T cell fraction (not recorded which). The subset was: Tr1-enriched cell product generated in vitro against host alloantigens. Receptors were obtained from a human donor in good health.

This chain joins TRBV27 and TRBJ1-6, with D possibly TRBD1 on 5 matching bases. Germline values: CDR1 MNHEY, CDR2 SMNVEV (reference sequence). V lost 3 bases to trimming and J lost 6 bases, with 12 bases between them. The length of the CDR3 is 15 residues. The CDR3 protein is CASSLRRGFNSPLHF. In nucleotides, the CDR3 is TGTGCCAGCAGTTTGCGGCGGGGGTTTAATTCACCCCTCCACTTT.

Comment on this clonotype: Relative to the germline gene, one junction end is altered; a read error may explain this. The rearrangement joins TRBV27 to TRBJ2-2; 10 bases are a match to TRBD2. Germline lookup yields CDR1 MNHEY and CDR2 SMNVEV (reference sequence). There are 16 residues in the CDR3. CDR3: CASTSASGSYIGELFF. CDR3 DNA sequence: TGTGCAAGCACCTCGGCTAGCGGGAGTTATATCGGGGAGCTGTTTTTT.

This clonotype was counted only a few times. The chain joins TRBV20-1 to TRBJ1-6, with TRBD1 as a possible D gene (6 bases). Trimming left V 5 bases short and J 4 bases short, with 9 bases between. Germline V gene lookup returns CDR1 DFQATT and CDR2 SNEGSKA (reference sequence). This CDR3 spans 13 amino acids. DNA of the CDR3: TGCAGTGCTCGAGGACAGTATAATTCACCCCTCCACTTT. It yields the protein CSARGQYNSPLHF.

The gene calls are TRBV20-1 and TRBJ2-5; 9 bases map to TRBD1. The CDR3 loop spans 13 amino acids. V shed 5 bases and J 2 bases; nucleotides not matched to a gene: 3. From germline, CDR1 is DFQATT and CDR2 SNEGSKA (reference sequence). In DNA form, the CDR3 reads TGCAGTGCTGGGACAGGGACACAAGAGACCCAGTACTTC. It is translated as CSAGTGTQETQYF.

On this clonotype: One junction end disagrees with the germline gene, perhaps due to a read error. The J gene is TRBJ2-7, the V gene TRBV20-1, with D tentatively TRBD1 or TRBD2 (6 bases each). Germline assignment: CDR1 DFQATT and CDR2 SNEGSKA (reference sequence). The CDR3 has 16 amino acids. This CDR3 is CSARPQGGTISYKQYF. The CDR3 DNA follows: TGCAGTGCTAGACCCCAAGGCGGGACAATCTCCTACAAGCAGTACTTC.

This clonotype was recorded only once. This sequence joins TRBV4-2 and TRBJ2-3; 9 bases map to TRBD2. The CDR3 contains 16 residues. Germline CDR1 is LGHNA and CDR2 is YNFKEQ. The trim removed 1 base at V and 2 bases at J, leaving 4 bases unmatched. The CDR3 nucleotides are TGTGCCAGCAGCCAAGGGGTAGCGGGGGACACAGATACGCAGTATTTT. Its protein product is CASSQGVAGDTDTQYF.

V and J are TRBV18 and TRBJ2-5; D is possibly TRBD2 (5 bases). The CDR3 is made up of 15 amino acids. Germline V gene lookup returns CDR1 KGHSH and CDR2 LQKENI. V was trimmed by 0 bases and J by 3 bases, leaving 11 bases between them. CDR3 bases: TGTGCCAGCTCACCACCTTGGGGAGACGAAGAGACCCAGTACTTC. This gives the protein CASSPPWGDEETQYF.

The chain recombines TRBV7-2 with TRBJ1-3; D gene ambiguous. The V gene lost 7 bases and the J gene lost 2 bases, with 12 bases spanning the gap. The CDR3 contains 14 residues. Germline values: CDR1 SGHTA, CDR2 FQGNSA. The CDR3 DNA reads as TGTGCCAGCAACCTAGCGGGGACTGGAAACACCATATATTTT. It encodes CASNLAGTGNTIYF.

The V and J genes are TRBV13 and TRBJ2-2; 8 positions match TRBD1. Germline trimming cut 5 bases from V and 6 bases from J; bases unmatched to any gene: 11. The germline V gene encodes CDR1 PRHDT and CDR2 FYEKMQ (reference sequence). The CDR3 totals 16 residues. Here the CDR3 DNA reads TGTGCCAGCAGCCCAGGGGGCGCGGGGTATCCCGGGGAGCTGTTTTTT. It specifies CASSPGGAGYPGELFF.

This clonotype was detected a few times. The gene calls are TRBV6-2 or TRBV6-3 and TRBJ2-1; TRBD2 aligns across 12 bases. This CDR3 contains 16 residues. With V trimmed by 0 bases and J by 8 bases, 5 bases remained unmatched. Germline CDR1 reads MNHEY; CDR2 reads SVGEGT. CDR3 nucleotide sequence: TGTGCCAGCAGTTACTCGACTAGCGGGAGTAAGGATGAGCAGTTCTTC. This gives the protein CASSYSTSGSKDEQFF.

The gene calls are TRBV28 and TRBJ2-7, with TRBD2 matching over 8 bases. J was trimmed by 1 base and V by 6 bases; bases with no gene match: 5. The length of the CDR3 is 14 residues. CDR1 is MDHEN and CDR2 is SYDVKM in the germline V gene. In nucleotides, the CDR3 is TGTGCCAGCAGGCTTAGCGGGACTTCCTACGAGCAGTACTTC. Amino acids: CASRLSGTSYEQYF.

V is TRBV20-1 and J is TRBJ2-5; D is unresolved. This CDR3 is built from 12 residues. The V gene's germline CDR1 is DFQATT and CDR2 SNEGSKA (reference sequence). Trimming stripped 4 bases from V and 2 bases from J, with 8 bases between. Here the CDR3 reads CSATSDQETQYF. DNA for the CDR3: TGCAGTGCTACTTCAGATCAAGAGACCCAGTACTTC.

The genes are TRBV15 and TRBJ2-3; D gene uncertain. Germline-derived CDR1 and CDR2 are LNHNV and YYDKDF (reference sequence). The CDR3 totals 14 residues. Trimming removed 0 bases at V and 3 bases at J, with 7 bases between. The CDR3 nucleotides read TGTGCCACCAGCAGAGATTTCGGGACAGATACGCAGTATTTT. Translating it yields CATSRDFGTDTQYF.

A few counts support this clonotype. The chain links TRBV7-9 to TRBJ2-7; D not certain. V was cut by 2 bases and J by 4 bases, with 6 bases left in between. This CDR3 is 12 amino acids long. Germline-derived CDR1 and CDR2 are SEHNR and FQNEAQ (reference sequence). The CDR3 DNA sequence: TGTGCCAGCAGCTTAACAGAGTACGAGCAGTACTTC. Its translation: CASSLTEYEQYF.

The chain employs TRBV12-3 or TRBV12-4 and TRBJ1-2, with 7 bases matching TRBD1. The CDR3 is 13 amino acids. V trimming: 5 bases; J trimming: 7 bases; junction bases outside the gene matches: 7. The CDR3 protein is CASSDRAFSGYTF. The CDR3 bases are TGTGCCAGCAGTGACAGGGCTTTCAGTGGCTACACCTTC.

V gene TRBV6-5 combines with J gene TRBJ2-4; a possible D gene is TRBD2 (6 bases). Germline-derived CDR1 and CDR2 are MNHEY and SVGAGI. The V gene lost 8 bases and the J gene lost 0 bases, with 17 bases spanning the gap. The CDR3 is 16 amino acids. CDR3 in amino acids: CASSSLADLAKNIQYF. In DNA form, the CDR3 reads TGTGCCAGCTCCTCTTTAGCGGACCTAGCCAAAAACATTCAGTACTTC.

This clonotype was picked up a small number of times. The chain is built from TRBV7-9 and TRBJ1-4; no reliable D call. This CDR3 region has 16 residues. The ends were cut back, 1 base at V and 6 bases at J, with 15 bases in the middle. The germline V gene has CDR1 SEHNR and CDR2 FQNEAQ (reference sequence). The CDR3 protein is CASSLDAVGGHEKLFF. In nucleotides, the CDR3 is TGTGCCAGCAGCTTAGACGCTGTGGGCGGCCATGAAAAACTGTTTTTT.